This T cell receptor (beta chain) was sequenced during a study of long-term antiretroviral therapy in people with HIV. This clone was detected only a few times. At survey level, the immunoSEQ assay was run in its v3.0 version. The repertoire was sequenced with immunoSEQ multiplex PCR; TCRdb's copy has only in-frame clones and lacks some. The table includes under 35,000 clones, approximately 95% detected once. Germline V gene sequence: CDR1 LNHDA, CDR2 SQIVND (reference sequence). The CDR3 has 14 amino acids. V dropped 7 bases and J dropped 4; count of bases not matched to a gene: 5. The source material was unsorted PBMCs, sampled around 5 years after starting antiretroviral therapy. This clonotype was obtained from a woman between 45 and 60 years old with HIV. V gene TRBV19 combines with J gene TRBJ1-5; TRBD1 aligns across 9 bases. Written as DNA, the CDR3 is TGTGCCAGTACCCTAGGACAGGGGAATCAGCCCCAGCATTTT. Translating it yields CASTLGQGNQPQHF.